This T cell receptor beta chain is from a study of identical twins. The study's findings and limits: Out-of-frame sharing of TCR alpha in monozygotic twins was underestimated by models. Twins shared out-of-frame alpha sequences with excess low generation probability.

This clonotype was seen more than once but under ten times. No antigen is known for it. Template switching added a universal primer binding site, and final cDNA carried unique molecular identifiers. TCRdb re-analysed the 5' RACE reads in MiXCR, keeping a single row per CDR3 protein. Here the sample spans roughly 290,000 distinct CDR3 sequences, about 8.1% being singletons. This CDR3 has 10 amino acids. With 3 bases removed from V and 11 bases from J, the gap between germline ends came to 8 bases. CDR1 and CDR2 (germline): DFQATT, SNEGSKA (reference sequence). Separately, the same data were catalogued under a study of yellow fever vaccine responses in identical twins.

Sample: memory (CD45RO+) T cells sorted from blood. The TCR comes from a woman between 18 and 29 years old in good health. The chain couples TRBV20-1 to TRBJ2-1; D possibly matches TRBD1 or TRBD2 (5 bases each). CDR3 DNA: TGCAGTGCTAGGGGGGAGCAGCAGTTCTTC. Translated: CSARGEQQFF.